The present T cell receptor (beta chain) was sequenced within a study of cytomegalovirus exposure and HLA in healthy donors. On the study more broadly: An earlier analysis found around 100 million unique TCR beta sequences from about 190 million T cells. The study, taken as a whole, reports: HLA-A and HLA-B allele assignments for most subjects were reportedly predicted accurately using TCR beta sequences. Per published reports, the classifier diagnosed cytomegalovirus status with high specificity and sensitivity. With later analysis, a missense DCLRE1C variant became linked to TCR beta V- and J-gene trimming.

With regard to this clone: The antigen remains unidentified.

Amplification used 60 Vbeta primers and 13 Jbeta primers. Using immunoSEQ multiplex PCR, the repertoire was profiled, and TCRdb retains in-frame clones only, with some absent. In all, the sample yields over 100,000 clones. V lost 0 bases to trimming and J lost 3 bases; unmatched junction nucleotides: 2. This CDR3 comprises 14 residues. The germline CDR1 and CDR2 sequences are SGHRS and YFSETQ. The clonotype comes from a young man in good health and CMV-seronegative. This chain joins TRBV5-1 and TRBJ2-7, with TRBD2 identical over 8 bases. Sequencing was carried out using PBMCs. DNA for the CDR3: TGCGCCAGCAGCTTGGAAGCGGGAGTCTACGAGCAGTACTTC. Translated, it gives CASSLEAGVYEQYF.